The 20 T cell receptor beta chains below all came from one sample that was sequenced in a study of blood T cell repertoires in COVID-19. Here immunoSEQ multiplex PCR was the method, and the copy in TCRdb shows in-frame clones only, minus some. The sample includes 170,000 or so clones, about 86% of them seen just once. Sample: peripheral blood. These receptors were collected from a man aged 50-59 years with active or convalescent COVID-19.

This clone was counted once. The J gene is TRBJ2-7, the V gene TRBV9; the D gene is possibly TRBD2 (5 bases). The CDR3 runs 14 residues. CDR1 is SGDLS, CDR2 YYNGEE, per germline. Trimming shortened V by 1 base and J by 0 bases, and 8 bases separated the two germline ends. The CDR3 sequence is CASSVTGSSYEQYF. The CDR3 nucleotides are TGTGCCAGCAGCGTAACGGGGAGCTCCTACGAGCAGTACTTC.

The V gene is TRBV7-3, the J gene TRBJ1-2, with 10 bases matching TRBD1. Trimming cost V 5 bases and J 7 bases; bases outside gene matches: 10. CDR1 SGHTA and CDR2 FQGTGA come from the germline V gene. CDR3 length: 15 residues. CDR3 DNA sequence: TGTGCCAGCAGCCCACTAGGACAGGGGGACTCTGGCTACACCTTC. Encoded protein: CASSPLGQGDSGYTF.

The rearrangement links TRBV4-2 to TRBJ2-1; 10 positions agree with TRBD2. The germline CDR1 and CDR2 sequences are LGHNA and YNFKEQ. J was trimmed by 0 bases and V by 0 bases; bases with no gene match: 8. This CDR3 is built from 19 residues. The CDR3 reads CASSQDPLAGANSYNEQFF. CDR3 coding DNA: TGTGCCAGCAGCCAAGATCCGCTAGCGGGAGCCAACTCCTACAATGAGCAGTTCTTC.

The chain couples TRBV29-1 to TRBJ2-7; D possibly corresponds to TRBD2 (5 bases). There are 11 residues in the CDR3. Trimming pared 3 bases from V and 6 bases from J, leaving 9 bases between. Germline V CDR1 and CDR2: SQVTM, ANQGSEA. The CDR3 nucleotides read TGCAGCGTTGACACCGGGGTCGAGCAGTACTTC. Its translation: CSVDTGVEQYF.

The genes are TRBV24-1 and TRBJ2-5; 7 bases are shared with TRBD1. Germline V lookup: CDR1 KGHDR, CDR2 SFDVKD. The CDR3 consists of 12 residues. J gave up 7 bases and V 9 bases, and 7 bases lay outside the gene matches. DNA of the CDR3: TGTGCCACCGGGACAGACCTAGGGACCCAGTACTTC. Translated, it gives CATGTDLGTQYF.

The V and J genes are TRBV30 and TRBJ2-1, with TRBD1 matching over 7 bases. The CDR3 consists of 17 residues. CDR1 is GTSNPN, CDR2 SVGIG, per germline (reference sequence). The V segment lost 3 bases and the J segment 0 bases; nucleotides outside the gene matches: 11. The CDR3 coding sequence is TGTGCCTGGAGGGAGTTCTCGGGACAGCCCTCCTACAATGAGCAGTTCTTC. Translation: CAWREFSGQPSYNEQFF.

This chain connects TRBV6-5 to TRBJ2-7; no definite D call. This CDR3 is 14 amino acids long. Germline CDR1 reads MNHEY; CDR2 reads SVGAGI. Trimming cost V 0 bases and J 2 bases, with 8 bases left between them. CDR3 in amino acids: CASSYSPSPYEQYF. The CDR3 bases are TGTGCCAGCAGTTACTCGCCCAGTCCCTACGAGCAGTACTTC.

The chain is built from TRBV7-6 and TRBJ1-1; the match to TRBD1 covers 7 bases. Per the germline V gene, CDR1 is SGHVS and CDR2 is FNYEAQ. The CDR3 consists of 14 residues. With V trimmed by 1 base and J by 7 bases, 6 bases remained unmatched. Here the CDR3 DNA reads TGTGCCAGCAGCTTAGAGGGGGCAGCGGGTGAAGCTTTCTTT. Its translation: CASSLEGAAGEAFF. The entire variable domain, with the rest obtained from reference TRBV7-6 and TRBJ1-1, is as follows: GAGVSQSPRYKVTKRGQDVALRCDPISGHVSLYWYRQALGQGPEFLTYFNYEAQQDKSGLPNDRFSAERPEGSISTLTIQRTEQRDSAMYRCASSLEGAAGEAFFGQGTRLTVV.

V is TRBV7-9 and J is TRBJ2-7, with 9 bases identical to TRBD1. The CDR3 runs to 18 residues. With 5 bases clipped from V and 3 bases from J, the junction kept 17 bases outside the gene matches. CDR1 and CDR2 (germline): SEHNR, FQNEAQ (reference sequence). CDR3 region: CASSPSPGQGLLNYEQYF. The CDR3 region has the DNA TGTGCCAGCAGCCCCTCCCCGGGACAGGGCTTGCTAAACTACGAGCAGTACTTC.

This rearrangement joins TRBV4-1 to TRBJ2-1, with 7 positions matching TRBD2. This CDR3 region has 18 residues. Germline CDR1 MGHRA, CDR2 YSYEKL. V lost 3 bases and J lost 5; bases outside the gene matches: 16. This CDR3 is CASSHAPAAASGNNEQFF. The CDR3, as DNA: TGCGCCAGCAGCCACGCTCCGGCCGCGGCTAGCGGAAACAATGAGCAGTTCTTC.

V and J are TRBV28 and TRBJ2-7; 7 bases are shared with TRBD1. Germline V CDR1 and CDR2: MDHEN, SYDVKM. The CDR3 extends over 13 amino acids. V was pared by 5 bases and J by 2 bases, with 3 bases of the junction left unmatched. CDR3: CASSLGQPYEQYF. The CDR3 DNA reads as TGTGCCAGCAGTCTGGGACAGCCCTACGAGCAGTACTTC.

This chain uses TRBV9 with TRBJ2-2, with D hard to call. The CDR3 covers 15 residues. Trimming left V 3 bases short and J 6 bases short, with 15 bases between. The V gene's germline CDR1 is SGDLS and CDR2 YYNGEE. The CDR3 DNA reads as TGTGCCAGCAGCGGGGCTTTGGGTGGCGCCGGGGAGCTGTTTTTT. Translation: CASSGALGGAGELFF. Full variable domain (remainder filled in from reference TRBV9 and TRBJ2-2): DSGVTQTPKHLITATGQRVTLRCSPRSGDLSVYWYQQSLDQGLQFLIQYYNGEERAKGNILERFSAQQFPDLHSELNLSSLELGDSALYFCASSGALGGAGELFFGEGSRLTVL.

The CDR3 reads CASSPRSGGYNEQFF. In nucleotides, the CDR3 is TGTGCCAGCAGCCCCCGGAGCGGGGGGTACAATGAGCAGTTCTTC. J is TRBJ2-1 and V is TRBV7-2; TRBD2 matches at 9 bases. The CDR3 loop spans 15 amino acids. J gave up 4 bases and V 5 bases, and 6 bases lay outside the gene matches. Germline V gene lookup returns CDR1 SGHTA and CDR2 FQGNSA.

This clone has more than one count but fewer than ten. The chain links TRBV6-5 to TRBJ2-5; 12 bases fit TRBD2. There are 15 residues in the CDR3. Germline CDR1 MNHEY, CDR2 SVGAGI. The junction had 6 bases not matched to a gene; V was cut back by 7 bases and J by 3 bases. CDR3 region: CASTLAGGPKETQYF. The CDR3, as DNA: TGTGCCAGCACCCTAGCGGGAGGGCCGAAAGAGACCCAGTACTTC.

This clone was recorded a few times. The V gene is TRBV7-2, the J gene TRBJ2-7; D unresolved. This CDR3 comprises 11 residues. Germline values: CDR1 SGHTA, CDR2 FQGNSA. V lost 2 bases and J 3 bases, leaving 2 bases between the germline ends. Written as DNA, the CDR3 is TGTGCCAGCAGCTTATACTACGAGCAGTACTTC. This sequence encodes CASSLYYEQYF. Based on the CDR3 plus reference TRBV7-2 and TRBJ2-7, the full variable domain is GAGVSQSPSNKVTEKGKDVELRCDPISGHTALYWYRQSLGQGLEFLIYFQGNSAPDKSGLPSDRFSAERTGGSVSTLTIQRTQQEDSAVYLCASSLYYEQYFGPGTRLTVT.

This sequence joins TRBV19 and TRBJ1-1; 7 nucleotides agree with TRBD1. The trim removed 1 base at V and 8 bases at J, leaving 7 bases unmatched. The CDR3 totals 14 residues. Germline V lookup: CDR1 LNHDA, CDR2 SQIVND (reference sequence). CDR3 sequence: CASSIAGTELEAFF. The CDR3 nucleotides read TGTGCCAGTAGTATAGCGGGGACAGAGTTAGAAGCTTTCTTT.

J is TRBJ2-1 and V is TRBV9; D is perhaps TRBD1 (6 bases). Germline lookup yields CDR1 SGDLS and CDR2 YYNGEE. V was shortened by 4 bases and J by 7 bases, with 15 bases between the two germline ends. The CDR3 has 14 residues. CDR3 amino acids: CASSPRIQGNEQFF. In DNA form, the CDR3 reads TGTGCCAGCAGCCCACGGATACAGGGTAATGAGCAGTTCTTC.

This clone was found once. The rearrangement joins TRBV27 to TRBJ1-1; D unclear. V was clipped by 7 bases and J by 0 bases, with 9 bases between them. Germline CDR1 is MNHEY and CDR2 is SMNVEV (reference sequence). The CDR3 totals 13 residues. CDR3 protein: CASTPNMNTEAFF. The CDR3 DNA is TGTGCCAGCACCCCCAACATGAACACTGAAGCTTTCTTT.

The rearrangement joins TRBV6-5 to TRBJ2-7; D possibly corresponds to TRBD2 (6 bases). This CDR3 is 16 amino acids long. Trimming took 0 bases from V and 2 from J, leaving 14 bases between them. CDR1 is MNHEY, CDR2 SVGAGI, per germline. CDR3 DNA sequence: TGTGCCAGCAGTTACTCGAGCGGGCCGATGCCCTACGAGCAGTACTTC. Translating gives CASSYSSGPMPYEQYF.

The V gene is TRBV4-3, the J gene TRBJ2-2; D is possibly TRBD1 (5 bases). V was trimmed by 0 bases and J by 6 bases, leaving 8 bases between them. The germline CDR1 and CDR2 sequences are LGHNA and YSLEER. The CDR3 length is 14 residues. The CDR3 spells CASSQDQGAGELFF. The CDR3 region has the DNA TGCGCCAGCAGCCAAGATCAAGGGGCCGGGGAGCTGTTTTTT.